These 26 T cell receptor beta chains were sequenced from one sample in a study of T cell repertoires in cytomegalovirus infection (dated by TCRdb to the late 2010s). The meaning of the sample's treatment or condition label: in vitro stimulation with specific CMV peptide epitopes to enrich CMV-specific T cells. Reads for this sample came from an Illumina HiSeq 1500. The public reads were reanalyzed by TCRdb: fastp trimming at Q25, MiXCR alignment, in-frame beta chains only. CDR3 protein sequences are deduplicated, and each keeps its most common genes and DNA. Across this sample there are approximately 910,000 distinct CDR3 sequences, with roughly 30% seen only once. Over 11% of the sample is held by the ten biggest clonotypes. No antigen is known for these receptors. The sequenced sample was cultured CD8+ T cells from PBMCs, obtained from culture after CMV antigen stimulation. These receptors were collected from a human donor in good health (CMV status not recorded). Some clones in this sample may be carry-over from other donors' samples.

This clonotype was seen only a few times. V is TRBV5-6 and J is TRBJ1-1; no firm D call. Germline CDR1 SGHDT, CDR2 YYEEEE. V was shortened by 1 base and J by 1 base, with 14 bases between the two germline ends. The CDR3 runs to 16 residues. This chain's CDR3 is CASSLSPGWANTEAFF. The CDR3 nucleotides are TGTGCCAGCAGCTTGTCCCCAGGTTGGGCGAACACTGAAGCTTTCTTT.

Concerning this clonotype itself: A single base separates this from a much larger clone, so it may be a read error. The V and J genes are TRBV7-6 and TRBJ1-1; D gene unclear. The V and J ends lost 2 bases and 4 bases respectively, with 20 bases between them. Looked up from germline, CDR1 is SGHVS and CDR2 is FNYEAQ. The CDR3 loop spans 17 amino acids. CDR3 protein: CASSLTKRVGVGTEAFF. The CDR3, as DNA: TGTGCCAGCAGCTTAACCAAAAGGGTCGGGGTGGGCACTGAAGCTTTCTTT.

This clonotype was observed a handful of times. In DNA, the CDR3 is TGCAGGCGGGCGGGGTCCGTATACGAGCAGTACGTC. Translated, it gives CRRAGSVYEQYV. V usage is TRBV29-1 and J usage is TRBJ2-7; D perhaps matches TRBD2 (6 bases). Germline V lookup: CDR1 SQVTM, CDR2 ANQGSEA. This CDR3 region has 12 residues.

This rearrangement joins TRBV15 to TRBJ2-1, with TRBD2 as a possible D gene (7 bases). Trimming left V 4 bases short and J 4 bases short, with 20 bases between. Germline V gene sequence: CDR1 LNHNV, CDR2 YYDKDF (reference sequence). There are 17 residues in the CDR3. In nucleotides, the CDR3 is TGTGCCACCAGCATCTCTCTGGCGCGGGGGCTTTACAATGAGCAGTTCTTC. Encoded protein: CATSISLARGLYNEQFF.

The table lists this clonotype with many counts. This sequence joins TRBV7-9 and TRBJ1-2; D unclear. The CDR3 loop spans 14 amino acids. V lost 5 bases and J 8 bases, leaving 18 bases between the germline ends. The germline CDR1 and CDR2 sequences are SEHNR and FQNEAQ (reference sequence). The CDR3 DNA reads as TGTGCCAGCAGCAACTTCGGCCCAAAATGGGGCTACACCTTC. Translated, it gives CASSNFGPKWGYTF.

A few counts support this clonotype. Germline is not matched at one junction end, which may reflect a read error. The genes are TRBV12-3 or TRBV12-4 and TRBJ2-2; D tentatively fits TRBD1 or TRBD2 (5 bases each). The CDR3 covers 16 residues. The CDR3 DNA is TGTGCCAGCAGTTCCTCTATGGGGGAGAACATCGGGGAGCTGTTTTTT. It codes for CASSSSMGENIGELFF.

This clonotype was counted many times. This chain joins TRBV7-8 and TRBJ1-3; D not resolved. V lost 1 base to trimming and J lost 10 bases, with 14 bases between them. The CDR3 is 14 amino acids. Germline-derived CDR1 and CDR2 are SGHVS and FQNEAQ. CDR3 sequence reads: CASSLGYTQSTIYF. The CDR3 DNA reads as TGTGCCAGCAGCTTAGGATACACTCAAAGTACCATATATTTT.

CDR3 sequence (DNA): TGCGCCAGCAGTGACAGGGGGCAACGGGACACCGGGGAGCTGTTTTTT. This encodes CASSDRGQRDTGELFF. The V and J genes are TRBV10-2 and TRBJ2-2; TRBD1 matches at 8 bases. Germline-derived CDR1 and CDR2 are WSHSY and SAAADI. With 3 bases clipped from V and 3 bases from J, the junction kept 6 bases outside the gene matches. This CDR3 contains 16 residues.

This clonotype was seen only a few times. The rearrangement links TRBV5-4 to TRBJ2-3; tentative D call: TRBD2 (5 bases). The ends were cut back, 0 bases at V and 4 bases at J, with 12 bases in the middle. CDR1 SGHNT and CDR2 YYREEE come from the germline V gene (reference sequence). CDR3 length equals 15 residues. The CDR3 sequence: CASSLEHPGSDTQYF. The CDR3 nucleotides read TGTGCCAGCAGCTTGGAGCACCCGGGATCAGATACGCAGTATTTT.

This chain connects TRBV6-5 to TRBJ1-2; D is possibly TRBD1 (6 bases). The CDR3 spans 16 residues. The V gene's germline CDR1 is MNHEY and CDR2 SVGAGI. Trimming stripped 6 bases from V and 6 bases from J, with 23 bases between. CDR3 DNA sequence: TGTGCCAGCAGCCCCTTCTTCTCGGGGGGCTTCCATGGCTACACCTTC. Translated, it gives CASSPFFSGGFHGYTF.

Turning to this clonotype: The junction departs from germline at one end; a sequencing error may be responsible. The genes are TRBV6-6 and TRBJ2-3; possibly TRBD2 for D (6 bases). The V gene's germline CDR1 is MNHNY and CDR2 SVGAGI (reference sequence). This CDR3 has 16 amino acids. The CDR3 bases are TGTGCCAGCAGTTACTCGCTAGCGTCAAGCATAGATACGCAGTATTTT. Its translation: CASSYSLASSIDTQYF.

This clonotype came up many times. The chain couples TRBV7-2 to TRBJ2-1, with TRBD2 matching over 13 bases. The V gene's germline CDR1 is SGHTA and CDR2 FQGNSA. Losses at the gene ends were 1 base for V and 6 bases for J; bases not matched to a gene: 3. The CDR3 sequence is 16 residues long. CDR3 sequence: CASSLEGTSGVNEQFF. The CDR3 DNA reads TGTGCCAGCAGCTTAGAGGGGACTAGCGGGGTCAATGAGCAGTTCTTC.

There are many counts of this clonotype. This rearrangement joins TRBV24-1 to TRBJ2-2, with a possible D match to TRBD2 (6 bases). The CDR3 totals 16 residues. CDR1 and CDR2 (germline): KGHDR, SFDVKD. Between the trimmed V and J ends, which lost 2 bases and 0 bases, there was a span of 9 bases. This CDR3 reads CATSDSGTSNTGELFF. CDR3 DNA sequence: TGTGCCACCAGTGATTCCGGGACTTCGAACACCGGGGAGCTGTTTTTT.

This clonotype was picked up a small number of times. The chain has TRBV11-2 and TRBJ2-3; TRBD1 agrees at 7 bases. CDR3 length: 17 amino acids. V trimming: 3 bases; J trimming: 0 bases; junction bases outside the gene matches: 9. Germline CDR1 and CDR2: SGHAT and FQNNGV. The CDR3 loop reads CASSFSRRDRSTDTQYF. In nucleotides, the CDR3 is TGTGCCAGCAGCTTTTCCCGCCGGGACAGAAGCACAGATACGCAGTATTTT.

This clonotype has only one observation. The chain employs TRBV5-1 and TRBJ2-1; no clear D. Looked up from germline, CDR1 is SGHRS and CDR2 is YFSETQ. Trimming cost V 0 bases and J 6 bases, with 7 bases left between them. The CDR3 spans 13 residues. CDR3 region: CASSLVPPNEQFF. The CDR3 nucleotides read TGCGCCAGCAGCTTGGTTCCCCCCAATGAGCAGTTCTTC.

The chain is built from TRBV6-1 and TRBJ2-7, with D perhaps being TRBD1 or TRBD2 (6 bases each). The CDR3 runs to 13 residues. Germline V CDR1 and CDR2: MNHNS, SASEGT. Here the CDR3 reads CASGEGGFYEQYV. CDR3 sequence (DNA): TGTGCCAGCGGTGAAGGGGGGTTCTACGAGCAGTACGTC.

V gene TRBV2 combines with J gene TRBJ2-6, with unresolved D. Trimming removed 6 bases from V and 0 bases from J, with 9 bases in between. Germline CDR1 reads SNHLY; CDR2 reads FYNNEI. CDR3 length equals 15 residues. CDR3 loop: CASSRLLSGANVLTF. In DNA form, the CDR3 reads TGTGCCAGCAGCAGGCTACTCTCTGGGGCCAACGTCCTGACTTTC.

V gene TRBV20-1 combines with J gene TRBJ2-7, with 8 bases aligning to TRBD2. The CDR3 runs to 15 residues. Germline assignment: CDR1 DFQATT and CDR2 SNEGSKA (reference sequence). The ends lost 3 bases at V and 0 bases at J; junction bases unmatched: 7. CDR3 bases: TGCAGTGCTAGGTCCGGGACTAGTAGCTCCTACGAGCAGTACGTC. Protein product: CSARSGTSSSYEQYV.

About this clonotype itself: At one boundary the junction diverges from the germline segment, which might be a read error. The rearrangement joins TRBV4-3 to TRBJ1-2; the D gene is possibly TRBD1 (5 bases). The CDR3 is 14 amino acids. CDR1 and CDR2 from the germline V gene are LGHNA and YSLEER. The CDR3 region has the DNA TGCGCCTGCAGCCAAGTGGGGACGGCATATGGCTACACCTTC. It translates to CACSQVGTAYGYTF.

This chain uses TRBV19 with TRBJ1-5, with D hard to call. Germline CDR1 reads LNHDA; CDR2 reads SQIVND (reference sequence). This CDR3 spans 13 amino acids. V lost 8 bases to trimming and J lost 3 bases, with 11 bases between them. The CDR3 region has the DNA TGTGCCAGTCAGAAGGCCTACAATCAGCCCCAGCATTTT. Protein sequence: CASQKAYNQPQHF.

This clonotype was observed a few times. The gene calls are TRBV7-9 and TRBJ2-5, with D tentatively TRBD2 (6 bases). The V and J ends lost 11 bases and 3 bases respectively, with 10 bases between them. This CDR3 is built from 11 residues. Germline CDR1 reads SEHNR; CDR2 reads FQNEAQ (reference sequence). CDR3 nucleotide sequence: TGTGCCTCAGGGAGGAAAGAGACCCAGTACTTC. Its translation: CASGRKETQYF. Full variable domain (remainder filled in from reference TRBV7-9 and TRBJ2-5): DTGVSQNPRHKITKRGQNVTFRCDPISEHNRLYWYRQTLGQGPEFLTYFQNEAQLEKSRLLSDRFSAERPKGSFSTLEIQRTEQGDSAMYLCASGRKETQYFGPGTRLLVL.

The rearrangement joins TRBV19 to TRBJ1-5, with a tentative D call TRBD1 (5 bases). Germline lookup yields CDR1 LNHDA and CDR2 SQIVND (reference sequence). This CDR3 comprises 14 residues. V lost 10 bases and J lost 6, with 19 bases in between. The CDR3 region is CATKGDGAFQPQHF. The CDR3 DNA sequence: TGTGCCACCAAAGGGGACGGGGCGTTTCAGCCCCAGCATTTT.

This chain links TRBV4-3 with TRBJ2-3; 8 bases are a match to TRBD2. Germline V gene sequence: CDR1 LGHNA, CDR2 YSLEER. V gave up 0 bases and J gave up 4 bases; unmatched junction bases: 9. This CDR3 comprises 17 residues. Here the CDR3 reads CASSQDGASGWSDTQYF. In DNA form, the CDR3 reads TGCGCCAGCAGCCAAGATGGAGCTAGCGGGTGGTCAGATACGCAGTATTTT.

The V call is TRBV11-2, the J call TRBJ2-7, with 9 nucleotides matching TRBD1. From germline, CDR1 is SGHAT and CDR2 FQNNGV. Unmatched junction bases numbered 10, after V lost 2 bases and J lost 5 bases. CDR3 length: 16 amino acids. CDR3 in amino acids: CASSLWNRDRAHEQYF. CDR3 in DNA: TGTGCCAGCAGCTTATGGAACCGGGACAGGGCCCACGAGCAGTACTTC.

V is TRBV6-2 or TRBV6-3 and J is TRBJ2-7; TRBD1 is a possible D gene (6 bases). V was clipped by 0 bases and J by 5 bases, with 14 bases between them. CDR1 and CDR2 (germline): MNHEY, SVGEGT. The CDR3 runs to 15 residues. In DNA form, the CDR3 reads TGTGCCAGCAGTTACTCGACGGCAGGGGTCGACGAGCAGTACTTC. The encoded protein is CASSYSTAGVDEQYF.

With regard to this clonotype: Germline and junction disagree at one end, which may indicate a read error. The V gene is TRBV7-3, the J gene TRBJ2-1; 8 nucleotides agree with TRBD2. Germline-derived CDR1 and CDR2 are SGHTA and FQGTGA. The CDR3 is 15 residues long. CDR3 sequence (DNA): TGTGTCAGCAGCCTGGGACTAGGGATGAACAATGAGCAGTTCTTC. Amino acids: CVSSLGLGMNNEQFF.